This passage covers 10 T cell receptor beta chains from one sample sequenced in a study of human T cells and chemical hapten exposure. Via MiXCR, TCRdb re-called the RACE reads, giving one row per CDR3 protein. The sample lists 210,000 or so distinct CDR3 sequences; under 30% were seen once. Time point described: patch test 3, about 24 weeks after DPC sensitization. Treatment reported: therapeutic diphenylcyclopropenone sensitization with weekly scalp DPC. The sequenced sample was whole blood, obtained in connection with sensitization to the hapten diphenylcyclopropenone (DPC). Source of these receptors: a woman aged 40 to 49 with alopecia areata. Some clones in this sample may be carry-over from other donors' samples.

There are many counts of this clonotype. The V gene is TRBV4-1, the J gene TRBJ1-5, with D possibly TRBD1 on 5 matching bases. V lost 2 bases, J lost 4 bases, and 18 bases lay in between. CDR1 and CDR2 (germline): MGHRA, YSYEKL. CDR3 length: 17 residues. The CDR3 here is CASSQSGHGQGNQPQHF. In DNA form, the CDR3 reads TGCGCCAGCAGCCAATCCGGCCACGGGCAGGGTAATCAGCCCCAGCATTTT.

This clonotype has more than one count but fewer than ten. The rearrangement joins TRBV7-6 to TRBJ1-5; D is undetermined. Trimming took 1 base from V and 3 from J, leaving 4 bases between them. The germline V gene has CDR1 SGHVS and CDR2 FNYEAQ. The CDR3 is made up of 13 amino acids. The CDR3 is CASSLDPNQPQHF. DNA of the CDR3: TGTGCCAGCAGCTTAGATCCCAATCAGCCCCAGCATTTT.

This rearrangement joins TRBV29-1 to TRBJ2-1; D not certain. With 4 bases removed from V and 3 bases from J, the gap between germline ends came to 7 bases. CDR3 length: 12 amino acids. The germline V gene has CDR1 SQVTM and CDR2 ANQGSEA. In nucleotides, the CDR3 is TGCAGCGTTGTCCTCGTCTACAATGAGCAGTTCTTC. It yields the protein CSVVLVYNEQFF.

There are a few counts of this clonotype. The V gene is TRBV28, the J gene TRBJ2-7; 10 positions agree with TRBD2. V gave up 5 bases and J gave up 6 bases; unmatched junction bases: 10. Germline CDR1 is MDHEN and CDR2 is SYDVKM. There are 15 residues in the CDR3. CDR3 residues: CASSLTKAGGPEQYF. CDR3 nucleotide sequence: TGTGCCAGCAGTCTTACTAAAGCGGGAGGGCCCGAGCAGTACTTC.

The V call is TRBV10-3, the J call TRBJ2-3, with 7 bases fitting TRBD2. V shed 10 bases, J shed 0 bases, and the junction held 7 bases outside the gene matches. The CDR3 contains 14 residues. Germline V lookup: CDR1 ENHRY, CDR2 SYGVKD. The CDR3 nucleotides are TGTGCCACCACACTAGCGCCTAGCACAGATACGCAGTATTTT. Protein: CATTLAPSTDTQYF.

The count of this clonotype is one. The rearrangement uses TRBV3-2 and TRBJ2-7; TRBD2 was called by the table and not checked on the DNA. TRBV3-2 corresponds to a pseudogene. This CDR3 region has 16 residues. CDR3 sequence: CASSQDTGTQSYEQYF. The CDR3, as DNA: TGTGCCAGCAGCCAAGATACCGGGACTCAATCCTACGAGCAGTACTTC.

This clonotype was seen a few times. CDR3 coding DNA: TGTGCCAGCAGTTTCGGGGCCCACAATCAGCCCCAGCATTTT. This codes for CASSFGAHNQPQHF. The V gene is TRBV27, the J gene TRBJ1-5; a weak D match, TRBD1 (5 bases). This CDR3 is 14 amino acids long. V shed 3 bases and J shed 3 bases, with 9 bases lying between them. CDR1 is MNHEY and CDR2 is SMNVEV in the germline V gene (reference sequence).

The genes are TRBV20-1 and TRBJ2-7, with TRBD1 matching 10 bases. J was trimmed by 3 bases and V by 0 bases; bases with no gene match: 5. The CDR3 has 15 residues. The germline gives CDR1 DFQATT, CDR2 SNEGSKA (reference sequence). The CDR3 region is CSARDGRTGGYEQYF. The CDR3 DNA is TGCAGTGCTAGAGATGGCAGGACAGGGGGCTACGAGCAGTACTTC.

A few counts support this clonotype. V is TRBV29-1 and J is TRBJ1-2; D possibly corresponds to TRBD1 (6 bases). Germline lookup yields CDR1 SQVTM and CDR2 ANQGSEA. Trimming removed 6 bases at V and 0 bases at J, with 11 bases between. The CDR3 has 13 residues. CDR3 protein: CSVAGTPNYGYTF. As DNA, the CDR3 is TGCAGCGTCGCTGGGACACCTAACTATGGCTACACCTTC.

The V call is TRBV3-1, the J call TRBJ1-6; D is unclear. The CDR3 has 12 residues. Germline V gene data show CDR1 as LGHDT and CDR2 as YNNKEL (reference sequence). V lost 6 bases and J lost 9, with 9 bases in between. CDR3 amino acids: CASRLGVSPLHF. CDR3 nucleotide sequence: TGTGCCAGCAGGCTCGGAGTTTCACCCCTCCACTTT.